This is a list of T cell receptor beta chains from one sample in a study of neurological immune-mediated disorders. One entry per CDR3 protein results from TCRdb running MiXCR on the 5' RACE reads. The sample has around 53,000 distinct CDR3 sequences, 7.5% to 9.5% seen once. The source material was PBMCs. The receptors derive from a woman aged 40 to 50 in good health. Both conserved end residues are part of each CDR3. Fields, in order: J gene, V gene, clone size, CDR3 protein. Size tells how often a clone was seen (once, few, many) or the class of an expanded clone, and some rows leave it out.

TRBJ2-1	TRBV5-8	many	CASSLGFHEQFF
TRBJ1-1	TRBV28	many	CASSSPWGANMNTEAFF
TRBJ1-2	TRBV2	many	CASTANWSGYGYTF
TRBJ1-1	TRBV11-2	many	CASSPDRVTEAFF
TRBJ2-1	TRBV29-1	many	CSVGTGNDNEQFF
TRBJ1-4	TRBV12-3/TRBV12-4	many	CASSTQSDAPTNEKLFF
TRBJ1-2	TRBV27	many	CASSPRDRGRDGYTF
TRBJ2-1	TRBV18	few	CASSPRREGPYNEQFF
TRBJ1-4	TRBV10-2	many	CASSDLGGEKLFF
TRBJ1-2	TRBV24-1	many	CATSDLGLLSGYTF
TRBJ1-1	TRBV6-6	-	CASSYSAIGETEAFF
TRBJ2-3	TRBV7-2	many	CASSLGNSGRASTDTQYF
TRBJ1-2	TRBV5-1	many	CASNPTGGHGYGYTF
TRBJ1-5	TRBV7-9	many	CASSKQGSNQPQHF
TRBJ1-1	TRBV4-3	-	CASSQALHGTAEAFF
TRBJ2-2	TRBV10-3	many	CAISRGQDNGELFF
TRBJ2-7	TRBV20-1	many	CSAREPDYEQYF
TRBJ2-1	TRBV19	many	CASSIRPGNEQFF
TRBJ1-6	TRBV25-1	many	CASSEWGGGPYNSPLHF
TRBJ2-7	TRBV27	-	CANSVGLGGEQYF
TRBJ1-5	TRBV20-1	many	CSARDTQGKEPQHF
TRBJ2-3	TRBV29-1	many	CSGGQGPTDTQYF
TRBJ1-1	TRBV5-1	many	CASSLGNTANTEAFF
TRBJ1-1	TRBV7-8	many	CASSSIISDTEAFF
TRBJ1-1	TRBV5-1	many	CASSLVAGANTEAFF
TRBJ1-2	TRBV2	-	CASKTPGPIVNYGYTF
TRBJ2-6	TRBV10-3	many	CAISESLGQSPTGANVLTF
TRBJ2-1	TRBV18	few	CASSPPSSGRHNEQFF
TRBJ2-1	TRBV6-5	many	CASRPGTRDHNEQFF
TRBJ1-2	TRBV5-1	many	CASSPHGTASSYGYTF
TRBJ2-2	TRBV5-1	-	CASSDRINTGELFF
TRBJ1-1	TRBV9	many	CASSVGDSADTEAFF
TRBJ1-6	TRBV7-8	medium-sized	CASSLASGEVNSPLHF
TRBJ2-7	TRBV6-5	many	CASSYSRYNLVEQYF
TRBJ2-4	TRBV7-9	many	CASSRDKALAKNIQYF
TRBJ2-1	TRBV20-1	many	CSAPRLSSYNEQFF
TRBJ2-3	TRBV20-1	many	CSAELTSGLRTDTQYF
TRBJ1-2	TRBV5-1	many	CASSTGGQVYGYTF
TRBJ2-5	TRBV12-3/TRBV12-4	many	CASSLVGPDGTQYF
TRBJ2-5	TRBV7-2	many	CASSQQTSGVETQYF
TRBJ1-1	TRBV5-1	many	CASSLDAGGTEAFF
TRBJ2-3	TRBV5-1	many	CASSLATSTDTQYF
TRBJ1-1	TRBV7-2	many	CASSPPGANTEAFF
TRBJ2-3	TRBV20-1	-	CSARDRIAGPSTDTQYF
TRBJ2-7	TRBV6-2/TRBV6-3	many	CASNEHGQGPYEQYF
TRBJ1-4	TRBV5-1	-	CASSPSEKGNEKLFF
TRBJ2-2	TRBV9	many	CASSVDSGGIGELFF